The TCR beta chain under discussion was sequenced for a study of early T cells in non-severe SARS-CoV-2 infection. Across the whole study: Unsorted whole blood bulk RNA was sequenced, with unpaired chains.

TCRdb redid the calling of the 5' RACE reads with MiXCR, one entry per CDR3 protein. The data hold fewer than 30,000 distinct CDR3 sequences, with 4% to 4.5% observed a single time. This CDR3 has 15 residues. In germline, CDR1 is SGHVS, CDR2 FNYEAQ. Trimming left V 4 bases short and J 10 bases short, with 19 bases between. Sequences were obtained from whole blood. The receptor's source is an adult who was a healthcare worker with PCR-confirmed SARS-CoV-2 infection or an uninfected control (not recorded which). The chain is built from TRBV7-6 and TRBJ2-2; the D gene is possibly TRBD1 (5 bases). Here the CDR3 DNA reads TGTGCCAGCAGCTCACTCCCGACAGTCTCGGAGGAGCTGTTTTTT. This translates into CASSSLPTVSEELFF.